The present T cell receptor (beta chain) was sequenced within a study of monozygotic twins with inflammatory bowel disease. TCRdb re-called the 5' RACE reads and catalogs CDR3 proteins one per entry, DNA excluded. This repertoire comprises more than 300,000 distinct CDR3 sequences; its ten largest clones make up 5.6%. Remarks on this clonotype: Its cognate antigen is unknown.

Germline V lookup: CDR1 SGHRS, CDR2 YFSETQ. The CDR3 is 14 residues long. The study's findings and limits: Patient-specific immunosuppressive treatments may have made repertoires more variable. No repertoire similarity difference was seen between concordant and discordant twins; power was possibly limited. Among the T cells, different subtypes could not be distinguished.

The chain uses TRBV5-1 and TRBJ2-7; TCRdb's D call, TRBD2, is unchecked because there is no DNA. This clonotype was sampled from a human donor with ulcerative colitis or Crohn's disease, or a healthy co-twin of an affected twin (not recorded which). Sequencing was performed on blood. CDR3 protein: CASSFYGRNYEQYF.